This is a list of T cell receptor beta chains from one sample in a study of identical twins. TCRdb reprocessed the 5' RACE reads with MiXCR, giving one entry per CDR3 protein. The table has some 440,000 distinct CDR3 sequences, approximately 25% seen once. These data also featured in a second study, about T cells expressing NK-cell markers.

The specimen was CD4+ T cells sorted from blood. The receptors stem from a woman under 30 in good health. CDR3s include the opening cysteine and the closing phenylalanine or tryptophan. The D gene is left open where the match is weak. Clone size is not always given. Where it is, it says once, few, many or a class for expanded clones.

clone_size: NA
v_call: TRBV20-1
d_call: NA
j_call: TRBJ1-2
cdr3_aa: CSARRINGYTF
cdr3_nt: TGCAGTGCTAGAAGGATTAATGGCTACACCTTC

clone_size: NA
v_call: TRBV7-6
d_call: TRBD1
j_call: TRBJ2-1
cdr3_aa: CASSVGQPNEQFF
cdr3_nt: TGTGCCAGCAGCGTGGGACAGCCGAATGAGCAGTTCTTC

clone_size: few
v_call: TRBV20-1
d_call: TRBD2
j_call: TRBJ2-3
cdr3_aa: CSAVTSGGEADTQYF
cdr3_nt: TGCAGTGCAGTGACTAGCGGGGGGGAAGCAGATACGCAGTATTTT

clone_size: NA
v_call: TRBV2
d_call: NA
j_call: TRBJ1-1
cdr3_aa: CASKLRANTEAFF
cdr3_nt: TGTGCCTCAAAGCTCAGGGCTAACACTGAAGCTTTCTTT

clone_size: few
v_call: TRBV7-9
d_call: TRBD1
j_call: TRBJ1-2
cdr3_aa: CASSLETGGPNYGYTF
cdr3_nt: TGTGCCAGCAGCTTAGAGACAGGGGGGCCCAACTATGGCTACACCTTC

clone_size: NA
v_call: TRBV12-3/TRBV12-4
d_call: NA
j_call: TRBJ2-1
cdr3_aa: CASSSQRVENNEQFF
cdr3_nt: TGTGCCAGCAGTTCTCAGCGGGTGGAGAACAATGAGCAGTTCTTC

clone_size: NA
v_call: TRBV5-1
d_call: TRBD1
j_call: TRBJ2-4
cdr3_aa: CASSLRTGAGDIQYF
cdr3_nt: TGCGCCAGCAGCTTACGGACAGGGGCGGGCGACATTCAGTACTTC

clone_size: few
v_call: TRBV11-2
d_call: TRBD2
j_call: TRBJ2-6
cdr3_aa: CASNTIAGGSGANVLTF
cdr3_nt: TGTGCCAGCAACACAATAGCGGGCGGATCTGGGGCCAACGTCCTGACTTTC

clone_size: NA
v_call: TRBV5-1
d_call: TRBD1
j_call: TRBJ1-2
cdr3_aa: CASSRQGTTSLYQGYTF
cdr3_nt: TGCGCCAGCAGCCGACAGGGGACCACCTCCCTCTATCAAGGCTACACCTTC

clone_size: NA
v_call: TRBV6-6
d_call: NA
j_call: TRBJ2-7
cdr3_aa: CASSYPQYEQYF
cdr3_nt: TGTGCCAGCAGTTATCCCCAATACGAGCAGTACTTC

clone_size: NA
v_call: TRBV2
d_call: NA
j_call: TRBJ2-3
cdr3_aa: CASRTNRAGTDTQYF
cdr3_nt: TGTGCCAGCAGGACGAACAGGGCAGGCACAGATACGCAGTATTTT

clone_size: NA
v_call: TRBV6-2/TRBV6-3
d_call: NA
j_call: TRBJ2-1
cdr3_aa: CASEGVAASSYNEQFF
cdr3_nt: TGTGCCAGCGAGGGGGTAGCGGCTAGCTCCTACAATGAGCAGTTCTTC

clone_size: many
v_call: TRBV12-3/TRBV12-4
d_call: TRBD1
j_call: TRBJ1-2
cdr3_aa: CASSPAQGGGYTF
cdr3_nt: TGTGCCAGCAGCCCGGCACAGGGGGGTGGCTACACCTTC

clone_size: NA
v_call: TRBV9
d_call: TRBD1
j_call: TRBJ2-1
cdr3_aa: CASSVRDRVYNEQFF
cdr3_nt: TGTGCCAGCAGCGTCCGGGACAGAGTCTACAATGAGCAGTTCTTC

clone_size: NA
v_call: TRBV11-2
d_call: NA
j_call: TRBJ2-4
cdr3_aa: CASSLFQGQNIQYF
cdr3_nt: TGTGCCAGCAGCTTATTCCAGGGGCAAAACATTCAGTACTTC

clone_size: NA
v_call: TRBV5-1
d_call: TRBD2
j_call: TRBJ2-3
cdr3_aa: CASRRAGGDTDTQYF
cdr3_nt: TGCGCCAGCAGGCGAGCGGGGGGAGACACAGATACGCAGTATTTT

clone_size: few
v_call: TRBV12-3/TRBV12-4
d_call: NA
j_call: TRBJ2-2
cdr3_aa: CASSFLDYNTGELFF
cdr3_nt: TGTGCCAGCAGTTTCCTAGACTATAACACCGGGGAGCTGTTTTTT

clone_size: once
v_call: TRBV12-3/TRBV12-4
d_call: TRBD1
j_call: TRBJ2-2
cdr3_aa: CASRQGQGGTGELFF
cdr3_nt: TGTGCCAGCAGACAAGGACAGGGTGGCACCGGGGAGCTGTTTTTT

clone_size: NA
v_call: TRBV28
d_call: TRBD2
j_call: TRBJ2-7
cdr3_aa: CASSPAGSGGPFEQYF
cdr3_nt: TGTGCCAGCAGCCCGGCGGGTAGCGGGGGGCCCTTCGAGCAGTACTTC

clone_size: many
v_call: TRBV6-1
d_call: TRBD2
j_call: TRBJ2-4
cdr3_aa: CASTSGAKNIQYF
cdr3_nt: TGTGCCAGTACTAGCGGTGCCAAAAACATTCAGTACTTC

clone_size: NA
v_call: TRBV20-1
d_call: NA
j_call: TRBJ2-4
cdr3_aa: CSVFRRQAAKNIQYF
cdr3_nt: TGCAGTGTATTCCGTAGACAGGCCGCCAAAAACATTCAGTACTTC

clone_size: NA
v_call: TRBV9
d_call: NA
j_call: TRBJ2-5
cdr3_aa: CASSVVGPPGRETQYF
cdr3_nt: TGTGCCAGCAGCGTAGTGGGACCGCCTGGGCGCGAGACCCAGTACTTC

clone_size: NA
v_call: TRBV20-1
d_call: TRBD1
j_call: TRBJ2-7
cdr3_aa: CSAREQGQAYEQYF
cdr3_nt: TGCAGTGCTAGAGAGCAGGGACAGGCCTACGAGCAGTACTTC

clone_size: NA
v_call: TRBV20-1
d_call: TRBD2
j_call: TRBJ2-3
cdr3_aa: CSAFSSGGTDTQYF
cdr3_nt: TGCAGTGCTTTTTCTAGCGGGGGCACAGATACGCAGTATTTT

clone_size: many
v_call: TRBV12-3/TRBV12-4
d_call: TRBD2
j_call: TRBJ2-5
cdr3_aa: CASSLTGGGETQYF
cdr3_nt: TGTGCCAGCAGTTTGACGGGAGGGGGAGAGACCCAGTACTTC

clone_size: NA
v_call: TRBV5-1
d_call: NA
j_call: TRBJ2-5
cdr3_aa: CASSLSPRVETQYF
cdr3_nt: TGCGCCAGCAGCTTGTCACCCAGGGTAGAGACCCAGTACTTC

clone_size: NA
v_call: TRBV5-3
d_call: NA
j_call: TRBJ2-3
cdr3_aa: CARSLGQGTATQYF
cdr3_nt: TGTGCCAGGAGCCTTGGGCAGGGGACGGCTACGCAGTATTTT

clone_size: few
v_call: TRBV9
d_call: NA
j_call: TRBJ2-1
cdr3_aa: CASSARDFSYNEQFF
cdr3_nt: TGTGCCAGCAGCGCTCGAGACTTCTCCTACAATGAGCAGTTCTTC

clone_size: NA
v_call: TRBV27
d_call: NA
j_call: TRBJ1-2
cdr3_aa: CASSPSGVGSYGYTF
cdr3_nt: TGTGCCAGCAGCCCGTCGGGGGTTGGAAGCTATGGCTACACCTTC

clone_size: NA
v_call: TRBV7-2
d_call: NA
j_call: TRBJ2-1
cdr3_aa: CASSLYGRGSAYNEQFF
cdr3_nt: TGTGCCAGCAGCTTATACGGGCGGGGAAGCGCCTACAATGAGCAGTTCTTC

clone_size: few
v_call: TRBV6-1
d_call: NA
j_call: TRBJ1-1
cdr3_aa: CASGRLALNTEAFF
cdr3_nt: TGTGCCAGCGGCCGGCTGGCTTTGAACACTGAAGCTTTCTTT

clone_size: NA
v_call: TRBV28
d_call: NA
j_call: TRBJ2-1
cdr3_aa: CASSLWAGSSYNEQFF
cdr3_nt: TGTGCCAGCAGTTTATGGGCCGGGAGCTCCTACAATGAGCAGTTCTTC